Below are 29 T cell receptor beta chains sequenced from a single sample in a study of Ad26.COV2.S vaccination and SARS-CoV-2 variants. Treatment of the sample: 15 to 20 received Ad26.COV2.S at low or high dose, single or two shots; 5 received placebo; per-sample allocation not given. Sampling happened 63 days after the first vaccine or placebo injection. Clones were read by immunoSEQ multiplex PCR, and TCRdb kept only the in-frame ones, dropping some. The table lists 350,000 to 600,000 clones, about 88% of them singletons, with 1.7% in the top ten. Material: peripheral blood, obtained in a trial of Ad26.COV2.S vaccine versus placebo. The receptors were sampled from a person between 18 and 60 years old who received the Ad26.COV2.S COVID-19 vaccine or a placebo.

Details on this clone: Other DNA sequences in the same sample also yield this CDR3. The chain links TRBV3-1 (or the pseudogene TRBV3-2) to TRBJ1-6, with D unclear. Trimming shortened V by 1 base and J by 0 bases, and 4 bases separated the two germline ends. The length of the CDR3 is 15 residues. The germline CDR1 and CDR2 sequences are LGHDT and YNNKEL (reference sequence). The CDR3 is CASSQGSSYNSPLHF. CDR3 DNA sequence: TGTGCCAGCAGCCAAGGAAGCTCCTATAATTCACCCCTCCACTTT.

The V call is TRBV5-1, the J call TRBJ2-7; weak D call: TRBD1 (6 bases). This CDR3 contains 14 residues. CDR1 SGHRS and CDR2 YFSETQ come from the germline V gene. Trimming left V 4 bases short and J 1 base short, with 12 bases between. CDR3 DNA: TGCGCCAGCAGCCCCCGACAGGTATCCTACGAGCAGTACTTC. It encodes CASSPRQVSYEQYF.

The chain joins TRBV2 to TRBJ2-2; D might be TRBD1 (6 bases). Germline V gives CDR1 SNHLY, CDR2 FYNNEI. This CDR3 region has 15 residues. With 4 bases removed from V and 0 bases from J, the gap between germline ends came to 9 bases. The CDR3 loop is CASSAGTTNTGELFF. The CDR3 bases are TGTGCCAGCAGTGCCGGGACAACGAACACCGGGGAGCTGTTTTTT.

In its sample, this clone was seen once. The CDR3 protein is CASSLNGASGSTDTQYF. The CDR3 DNA is TGTGCCAGCAGCCTCAATGGGGCTAGCGGATCCACAGATACGCAGTATTTT. The rearrangement uses TRBV7-2 and TRBJ2-3; TRBD2 matches at 7 bases. Germline V gives CDR1 SGHTA, CDR2 FQGNSA. J gave up 2 bases and V 5 bases, and 13 bases lay outside the gene matches. The CDR3 is 17 residues long.

The rearrangement joins TRBV7-2 to TRBJ1-2, with D unresolved. V dropped 1 base and J dropped 8 bases, with 11 bases sitting between them. The CDR3 consists of 13 residues. Looked up from germline, CDR1 is SGHTA and CDR2 is FQGNSA. CDR3 region: CASSLGTVFGYTF. CDR3 DNA: TGTGCCAGCAGCTTAGGGACGGTATTCGGCTACACCTTC.

V is TRBV19 and J is TRBJ1-3; D gene unclear. V was pared by 7 bases and J by 4 bases, with 23 bases between. The CDR3 has 17 residues. The germline V gene has CDR1 LNHDA and CDR2 SQIVND (reference sequence). The CDR3 DNA sequence: TGTGCCAGTACATTTAGGGCTTTCCTTCGGAGAGGAAACACCATATATTTT. Residues: CASTFRAFLRRGNTIYF.

J is TRBJ2-4 and V is TRBV9, with D perhaps assigned TRBD1 or TRBD2 (5 bases each). In germline, CDR1 is SGDLS, CDR2 YYNGEE. Trimming left V 1 base short and J 6 bases short, with 20 bases between. The CDR3 is 17 residues long. The CDR3 loop is CASSVRDESSQRNIQYF. The CDR3 nucleotides are TGTGCCAGCAGCGTAAGGGACGAGTCTAGCCAAAGAAACATTCAGTACTTC.

The CDR3 reads CASSRLAGVTDTQYF. The CDR3 coding sequence is TGTGCCAGCAGCAGACTAGCGGGGGTCACAGATACGCAGTATTTT. The chain is built from TRBV3-1 (or the pseudogene TRBV3-2) and TRBJ2-3, with 12 positions matching TRBD2. The germline V gene has CDR1 LGHDT and CDR2 YNNKEL (reference sequence). CDR3 size: 15 residues. V dropped 5 bases and J dropped 2; count of bases not matched to a gene: 2.

The chain uses TRBV27 and TRBJ1-4, with a weak D call TRBD1 (5 bases). The CDR3 extends over 15 amino acids. The germline V gene has CDR1 MNHEY and CDR2 SMNVEV (reference sequence). V gave up 6 bases and J gave up 6 bases, with 17 bases separating them. CDR3 bases: TGTGCCAGCAGCGTGACCGGACAAGCCTATGAAAAACTGTTTTTT. This sequence encodes CASSVTGQAYEKLFF.

The chain is built from TRBV5-6 and TRBJ1-4; unclear D gene. CDR1 is SGHDT, CDR2 YYEEEE, per germline. V lost 4 bases and J lost 8, with 12 bases in between. The CDR3 loop spans 13 amino acids. This chain's CDR3 is CASSPFGREKLFF. CDR3 bases: TGTGCCAGCAGCCCCTTCGGGAGGGAAAAACTGTTTTTT.

The V and J genes are TRBV7-9 and TRBJ2-4, with 11 bases identical to TRBD2. The germline V gene encodes CDR1 SEHNR and CDR2 FQNEAQ (reference sequence). The ends lost 1 base at V and 7 bases at J; junction bases unmatched: 9. CDR3 length equals 17 residues. Written as DNA, the CDR3 is TGTGCCAGCAGCTTAGATTCTAGCGGGAGGTGGGCGAACATTCAGTACTTC. It specifies CASSLDSSGRWANIQYF.

The rearrangement joins TRBV3-1 (or the pseudogene TRBV3-2) to TRBJ1-2; 11 nucleotides align to TRBD1. V lost 8 bases, J lost 1 base, and 12 bases stayed unmatched. The CDR3 totals 17 residues. Germline V gene sequence: CDR1 LGHDT, CDR2 YNNKEL (reference sequence). DNA for the CDR3: TGTGCCAGCGCGTCACGGACAGGGGGCTACATTAACTATGGCTACACCTTC. Protein sequence: CASASRTGGYINYGYTF.

The chain is built from TRBV5-5 and TRBJ1-4; 8 bases line up with TRBD1. This CDR3 is built from 15 residues. The J segment lost 10 bases and the V segment lost 3 bases, leaving 11 bases of the junction unmatched. Germline loops: CDR1 SGHKS, CDR2 YYEKEE (reference sequence). In DNA, the CDR3 is TGTGCCAGCAGCTCCCGGACAGGGAGAACGGTAAAACTGTTTTTT. It yields the protein CASSSRTGRTVKLFF.

This chain uses TRBV5-1 with TRBJ2-1; 9 nucleotides match TRBD2. V lost 4 bases, J lost 12 bases, and 8 bases stayed unmatched. Germline lookup yields CDR1 SGHRS and CDR2 YFSETQ. The CDR3 length is 13 residues. The CDR3 loop reads CASSLDHSGRQFF. The CDR3 DNA reads TGCGCCAGCAGCCTGGATCATAGCGGGAGGCAGTTCTTC. Full variable domain (rest looked up from reference TRBV5-1 and TRBJ2-1): KAGVTQTPRYLIKTRGQQVTLSCSPISGHRSVSWYQQTPGQGLQFLFEYFSETQRNKGNFPGRFSGRQFSNSRSEMNVSTLELGDSALYLCASSLDHSGRQFFGPGTRLTVL.

The chain recombines TRBV7-2 with TRBJ2-7, with 8 nucleotides matching TRBD2. V was pared by 3 bases and J by 7 bases, with 11 bases of the junction left unmatched. Germline assignment: CDR1 SGHTA and CDR2 FQGNSA. The CDR3 totals 15 residues. Here the CDR3 reads CASSLETSGWWEQYF. As DNA, the CDR3 is TGTGCCAGCAGCTTGGAAACTAGCGGTTGGTGGGAGCAGTACTTC.

The rearrangement uses TRBV5-5 and TRBJ2-1; 7 bases fit TRBD1. The CDR3 length is 14 residues. With 5 bases clipped from V and 7 bases from J, the junction kept 9 bases outside the gene matches. The V gene's germline CDR1 is SGHKS and CDR2 YYEKEE (reference sequence). CDR3 nucleotide sequence: TGTGCCAGCAGACCCTCCGAGGGGGCGAATGAGCAGTTCTTC. Amino acids: CASRPSEGANEQFF.

The chain is built from TRBV2 and TRBJ2-1; weak D call: TRBD1 (5 bases). Trimming left V 4 bases short and J 1 base short, with 5 bases between. CDR1 and CDR2 from the germline V gene are SNHLY and FYNNEI. The CDR3 has 13 residues. The CDR3 DNA sequence: TGTGCCAGCAGTGGACAGTCCTACAATGAGCAGTTCTTC. Translating gives CASSGQSYNEQFF.

The rearrangement links TRBV5-1 to TRBJ2-7, with 8 bases identical to TRBD1. CDR3 length: 14 residues. V dropped 4 bases and J dropped 3; count of bases not matched to a gene: 6. Germline CDR1 is SGHRS and CDR2 is YFSETQ. The CDR3 DNA is TGCGCCAGCAGCCCCGATACAGGGGGCTACGAGCAGTACTTC. Amino acids: CASSPDTGGYEQYF.

J is TRBJ2-7 and V is TRBV10-3; the D call may be TRBD1 or TRBD2 (5 bases each). In germline, CDR1 is ENHRY, CDR2 SYGVKD. This CDR3 is built from 15 residues. V lost 8 bases to trimming and J lost 0 bases, with 17 bases between them. In DNA, the CDR3 is TGTGCCATCGGCCCCAGTGGGACCGGCTCCTACGAGCAGTACTTC. Protein product: CAIGPSGTGSYEQYF.

The rearrangement joins TRBV21-1 to TRBJ1-1; no DNA check was done on the table's D call, TRBD1. TRBV21-1 is a pseudogene segment. The CDR3 length is 17 residues. The CDR3 coding sequence is TGTGCCAGCAGCAAAACCTCCTGGACAGGGGTTGGCACTGAAGCTTTCTTT. Translation: CASSKTSWTGVGTEAFF.

The chain combines TRBV5-1 with TRBJ1-3, with 8 bases identical to TRBD1. V was pared by 0 bases and J by 0 bases, with 8 bases of the junction left unmatched. This CDR3 has 18 amino acids. Germline assignment: CDR1 SGHRS and CDR2 YFSETQ. The CDR3 here is CASSLVTGETYSGNTIYF. CDR3 nucleotide sequence: TGCGCCAGCAGCTTGGTGACAGGGGAGACCTACTCTGGAAACACCATATATTTT.

V usage is TRBV28 and J usage is TRBJ2-7; D gene unclear. Germline CDR1 MDHEN, CDR2 SYDVKM. Trimming took off 6 bases at V and 7 bases at J, with 13 bases between the two ends. The CDR3 extends over 12 amino acids. CDR3 coding DNA: TGTGCCAGCAGCACCACAAGGAAAGAGCAGTACTTC. This codes for CASSTTRKEQYF.

The CDR3 reads CASSLEASDPGGAEYF. In DNA form, the CDR3 reads TGTGCCAGCAGCTTGGAAGCTAGCGACCCAGGGGGAGCGGAGTATTTT. The chain combines TRBV5-4 with TRBJ2-3; a possible D gene is TRBD1 (7 bases). Germline CDR1 and CDR2: SGHNT and YYREEE (reference sequence). Between the trimmed V and J ends, which lost 0 bases and 13 bases, there was a span of 24 bases. There are 16 residues in the CDR3.

The J gene is TRBJ2-3, the V gene TRBV9; tentatively, D is TRBD1 or TRBD2 (5 bases each). There are 15 residues in the CDR3. Trimming removed 1 base from V and 2 bases from J, with 11 bases in between. Germline V CDR1 and CDR2: SGDLS, YYNGEE. The CDR3 DNA reads TGTGCCAGCAGCGTATTTGAGGGGAACACAGATACGCAGTATTTT. It specifies CASSVFEGNTDTQYF.

CDR3 region: CASSWSRDRGLETQYF. The CDR3 nucleotides are TGTGCCAGCAGCTGGAGCCGGGACAGGGGGCTAGAGACCCAGTACTTC. The genes are TRBV5-8 and TRBJ2-5; 12 bases are a match to TRBD1. The CDR3 loop spans 16 amino acids. Germline V gene sequence: CDR1 SGHTS, CDR2 YDEGEE. V trimming: 3 bases; J trimming: 4 bases; junction bases outside the gene matches: 7.

The V gene is TRBV28, the J gene TRBJ2-5; D gene uncertain. The germline gives CDR1 MDHEN, CDR2 SYDVKM. There are 12 residues in the CDR3. The V end was cut by 7 bases, the J end by 5 bases, with 11 bases between. CDR3 region: CASTPGSETQYF. The CDR3 DNA is TGTGCCAGCACGCCGGGTAGCGAGACCCAGTACTTC.

The chain recombines TRBV7-9 with TRBJ2-1; 13 bases map to TRBD2. Trimming took 3 bases from V and 6 from J; bases not matched to a gene: 8. CDR1 SEHNR and CDR2 FQNEAQ come from the germline V gene (reference sequence). This CDR3 has 17 residues. In nucleotides, the CDR3 is TGTGCCAGCAGCTTTAGGACTAGCGGGAGTCTGGGCAATGAGCAGTTCTTC. Translating gives CASSFRTSGSLGNEQFF.

This chain connects TRBV19 to TRBJ2-2; 8 bases are shared with TRBD1. Germline values: CDR1 LNHDA, CDR2 SQIVND (reference sequence). Trimming took 4 bases from V and 0 from J; bases not matched to a gene: 4. The CDR3 covers 16 residues. The CDR3, as DNA: TGTGCCAGTAGTAAAAACAGGGGGTCGAACACCGGGGAGCTGTTTTTT. Protein product: CASSKNRGSNTGELFF.

This clone was counted a single time. CDR3 nucleotides: TGTGCCAGCAGGTCGGGACAGCTACTCTGGACCTTC. Protein product: CASRSGQLLWTF. The rearrangement joins TRBV6-5 to TRBJ1-2; 7 bases are shared with TRBD1. V shed 6 bases, J shed 14 bases, and the junction held 12 bases outside the gene matches. CDR1 is MNHEY, CDR2 SVGAGI, per germline. There are 12 residues in the CDR3.